This TCR beta chain was sequenced in a study of T cells generated in artificial thymic organoids (dated by TCRdb to 2016 to 2017). Describing the broader study: In some experiments, thymic T cells were further FACS-purified to deplete CD4 immature single positive or double positive precursors. The study compared TCR alpha and beta CDR3 repertoires of CD8 single positive T cells derived from in vitro artificial thymic organoids with the repertoires of thymic and peripheral blood naive CD8 T cells. The repertoire sequencing data shown were described as representative of three independent experiments. Broader findings and caveats from the paper: The TCR clonotype diversity of organoid-derived CD8 single positive T cells was physiological and comparable to that of naive CD8 T cells from thymus and blood.

Primary CD8+ T cells were enriched with magnetic beads using the Miltenyi CD8+ T cell Isolation Kit. Before RNA extraction, CD3+TCRalphabeta+CD8 single positive T cells from organoids and thymus were sorted by FACS. For each sample, total RNA was purified from about 40,000 to 200,000 sorted cells using the RNeasy Micro kit, and RNA quality was checked on an Agilent RNA 6000 Nano chip. To release thymocytes, thymic fragments were dissected, broken up by pipetting and passed through a 70 um strainer. V and J are truncated by 5 bases and 5 bases respectively, leaving an intervening sequence of 19 bases. CDR1 and CDR2, per the germline V gene (reference sequence), are SEHNR and FQNEAQ. The CDR3, cysteine through phenylalanine, is 16 amino acids long. CDR3 DNA only is kept here, 48 bases in frame from base 1. Separate semi-nested PCR amplifications were run for the TCRalpha and TCRbeta libraries, using Advantage 2 and reverse primers located in the TRAC or TRBC constant regions. Between 3.5 and 500 ng of total RNA was used as input for first-strand cDNA synthesis. TCR cDNA libraries were made by 5'-RACE with the SMARTer PCR cDNA Synthesis kit, using a poly-dT primer for first-strand synthesis. Sample-specific 5-nucleotide barcodes were carried by the semi-nested constant-region reverse primers, and the resulting products were cleaned using the Zymo DNA Clean and Concentrator-5 kit. Up to ten barcoded samples were pooled, ligated to Illumina adaptors and sequenced on an Illumina MiSeq as 2 x 150 bp paired-end reads. Per the original workflow: After demultiplexing, reads were aligned with BLAT to a custom library containing all human TRAV, TRAJ, TRBV, TRBD and TRBJ combinations from IMGT. The best BLAT hits were picked using pslCDnaFilter (-maxAligns=1, -ignoreIntrons), and custom Perl scripts were used to calculate clonotype frequencies. TCRdb reprocessed the public reads (quality trimming at Q25 with fastp, clone calling with MiXCR) and kept in-frame beta chains. Here each entry gathers all rows of one CDR3 protein and keeps the most common genes and DNA. The V and J calls reflect TCRdb's pipeline rather than the authors' work. In this sample the table shows about 9,000 distinct CDR3 sequences, around 17% of which occur a single time. The biggest ten clones account for under 1.5% of the sample.

There are many counts of this clonotype. No antigen is known for it. One base away there is no much larger clone; base qualities are not given. Rearrangement joined TRBV7-9 to TRBJ2-1; matching of 6 bases hints at TRBD1 as the D gene. Sequencing was carried out using naive CD8+ T cells from the thymus. The intended sense of this specimen's cell subset or site label: CD3+TCRalphabeta+CD8SP T cells; for blood, CD45RO-CCR7+ naive CD8+ T cells. This clonotype was obtained from a human donor who gave cord blood stem cells for thymic organoid culture, a cardiac surgery patient who gave postnatal thymus, or a blood donor (not recorded which). The nucleotides read TGTGCCAGCAGCCCCCAACCGGCACAGGGAGACAATGAGCAGTTCTTC. This encodes CASSPQPAQGDNEQFF.